The T cell receptor beta chain under discussion was sequenced for a study of early T cells in non-severe SARS-CoV-2 infection. Study outcomes and limitations: The VDJdb matching leaned toward anti-spike CD8 responses and overlooked private and CD4 specificities.

This clonotype appeared a few times. The antigen remains unidentified. The protocol attached unique molecular identifiers to individual cDNA molecules. TCRdb reprocessed the 5' RACE reads with MiXCR, giving one entry per CDR3 protein. Of some 80,000 distinct CDR3 sequences in the sample, more than 10% were seen once. This CDR3 contains 15 residues. Looked up from germline, CDR1 is SGHAT and CDR2 is FQNNGV. V lost 1 base to trimming and J lost 13 bases; unmatched junction nucleotides: 9. Sequences were derived from whole blood, sampled at baseline. The chain carries TRBV11-2 and TRBJ2-4, with TRBD1 matching 11 bases. The sequence was obtained from an adult who was a healthcare worker with PCR-confirmed SARS-CoV-2 infection or an uninfected control (not recorded which). The donor label of this sample is uncertain. This chain's CDR3 is CASSLARTGGALQYF. The CDR3 DNA reads TGTGCCAGCAGCTTAGCTCGGACAGGGGGCGCCCTCCAGTACTTC.